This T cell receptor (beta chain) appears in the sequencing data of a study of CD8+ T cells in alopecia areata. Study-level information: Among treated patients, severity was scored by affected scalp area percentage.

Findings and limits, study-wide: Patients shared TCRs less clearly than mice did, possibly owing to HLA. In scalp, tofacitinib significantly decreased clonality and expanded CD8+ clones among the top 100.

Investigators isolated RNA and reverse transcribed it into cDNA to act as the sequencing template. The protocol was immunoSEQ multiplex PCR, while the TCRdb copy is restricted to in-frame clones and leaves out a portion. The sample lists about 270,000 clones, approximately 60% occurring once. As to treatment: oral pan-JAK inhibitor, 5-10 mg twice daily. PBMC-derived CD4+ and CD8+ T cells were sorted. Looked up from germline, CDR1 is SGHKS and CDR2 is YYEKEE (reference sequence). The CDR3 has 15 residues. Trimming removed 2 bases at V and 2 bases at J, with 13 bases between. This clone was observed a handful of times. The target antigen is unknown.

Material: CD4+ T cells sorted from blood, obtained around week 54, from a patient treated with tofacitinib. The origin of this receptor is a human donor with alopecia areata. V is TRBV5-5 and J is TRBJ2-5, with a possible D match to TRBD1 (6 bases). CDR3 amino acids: CASSLTGTNQETQYF. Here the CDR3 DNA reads TGTGCCAGCAGCTTAACCGGGACAAATCAAGAGACCCAGTACTTC.